A single sample is the source of the 17 T cell receptor beta chains below, sequenced in a study of breast tumors, draining lymph nodes, adjacent tissues listed by TCRdb under 2016. The axillary draining lymph nodes of breast cancer patients were the source of the lymph node samples. Libraries came from multiplex PCR. These reads were obtained on an Illumina HiSeq 2000. Clones were called with MiXCR by TCRdb after fastp trimmed the public reads at Q25, and only in-frame beta chains were retained. Rows merge per CDR3 protein into single entries with the most common DNA and genes. The sample data list around 130,000 distinct CDR3 sequences, and about 20% of these were observed just once. Approximately 3.5% of the sample comes from the top ten. Sequences were obtained from axillary lymph node tissue. These receptor sequences come from a female donor with breast cancer. Some clones in this sample may be carry-over from other donors' samples.

This clonotype was recorded many times. This CDR3 reads CSARDPSVNQPQHF. The CDR3 DNA reads as TGCAGTGCTAGAGATCCTAGCGTTAATCAGCCCCAGCATTTT. This chain joins TRBV20-1 and TRBJ1-5; D not resolved. The CDR3 sequence is 14 residues long. The V end lost 0 bases, the J end lost 4 bases, and 10 bases lay between the germline ends. The germline gives CDR1 DFQATT, CDR2 SNEGSKA (reference sequence).

Worth noting for this clonotype: A much bigger clone sits one base away, suggesting this may be a read error. The CDR3 carries no conserved terminal phenylalanine or tryptophan, so it likely arises from a read error. V is TRBV28 and J is TRBJ2-7, with D uncertain. This CDR3 has 15 residues. V gave up 6 bases and J gave up 4 bases, with 19 bases separating them. The germline V gene encodes CDR1 MDHEN and CDR2 SYDVKM. CDR3 region: CASSLPRQTGYEQYL. The CDR3 bases are TGTGCCAGCAGCCTCCCGCGGCAGACGGGTTACGAGCAGTACCTC.

This clonotype was counted ten times or more. The chain couples TRBV28 to TRBJ2-7, with 9 positions matching TRBD1. V trimming: 6 bases; J trimming: 4 bases; junction bases outside the gene matches: 10. This CDR3 is built from 15 residues. Germline CDR1 MDHEN, CDR2 SYDVKM. The CDR3 reads CASSSQGQGLYEQYF. The CDR3 region has the DNA TGTGCCAGCAGCTCTCAAGGACAGGGGCTTTACGAGCAGTACTTC.

The table lists this clonotype with a few counts. This chain links TRBV13 with TRBJ2-1, with D maybe TRBD2 (5 bases). V shed 4 bases and J shed 7 bases, with 14 bases lying between them. CDR1 and CDR2 from the germline V gene are PRHDT and FYEKMQ (reference sequence). The CDR3 covers 14 residues. The CDR3 DNA reads TGTGCCAGCAGCTCGTCGGGGTTCACTAATGAGCAGTTCTTC. It yields the protein CASSSSGFTNEQFF. Combining the CDR3 with reference TRBV13 and TRBJ2-1 gives the whole variable domain AAGVIQSPRHLIKEKRETATLKCYPIPRHDTVYWYQQGPGQDPQFLISFYEKMQSDKGSIPDRFSAQQFSDYHSELNMSSLELGDSALYFCASSSSGFTNEQFFGPGTRLTVL.

The chain has TRBV29-1 and TRBJ2-3; D unresolved. V was trimmed by 4 bases and J by 3 bases, leaving 14 bases between them. This CDR3 region has 14 residues. Germline-derived CDR1 and CDR2 are SQVTM and ANQGSEA. CDR3 in amino acids: CSVVEPVGTDTQYF. The CDR3 DNA is TGCAGCGTTGTCGAACCAGTGGGTACAGATACGCAGTATTTT.

This clonotype was counted ten times or more. The chain carries TRBV7-2 and TRBJ1-3; 8 bases line up with TRBD1. The ends lost 2 bases at V and 4 bases at J; junction bases unmatched: 7. CDR1 is SGHTA and CDR2 is FQGNSA in the germline V gene. The CDR3 is made up of 16 amino acids. The CDR3 is CASSLTRTGSGNTIYF. The CDR3, as DNA: TGTGCCAGCAGCTTAACGAGGACAGGGTCGGGAAACACCATATATTTT.

This clonotype has at least ten counts. The rearrangement joins TRBV20-1 to TRBJ2-7; maybe TRBD1 (6 bases). This CDR3 region has 14 residues. The germline V gene has CDR1 DFQATT and CDR2 SNEGSKA (reference sequence). The V end lost 1 base, the J end lost 0 bases, and 10 bases lay between the germline ends. The CDR3 DNA sequence: TGCAGTGCTAGAGGTCCGGACAGCTCCTACGAGCAGTACTTC. This encodes CSARGPDSSYEQYF.

This clonotype has a count of ten or more. The CDR3 sequence is CASSLAASVTDTQYF. The CDR3 region has the DNA TGTGCCAGCAGCTTGGCGGCTAGTGTGACAGATACGCAGTATTTT. This chain connects TRBV5-4 to TRBJ2-3; unclear D gene. The germline V and J ends were trimmed by 0 bases and 3 bases, with 11 bases remaining between them. The CDR3 is 15 amino acids. The V gene's germline CDR1 is SGHNT and CDR2 YYREEE (reference sequence).

Points on this clonotype: Since a much larger clone is just one base distant, this may be a read error. The chain joins TRBV6-5 to TRBJ2-1, with TRBD2 matching 7 bases. The CDR3 consists of 15 residues. Germline CDR1 MNHEY, CDR2 SVGAGI. The CDR3 DNA reads as TGTGCCTGCAGCAACCTAGCGGTCGCCTACAATGAGCAGTTCTTC. Translation gives CACSNLAVAYNEQFF.

This clonotype came up many times. V is TRBV20-1 and J is TRBJ1-4, with 10 bases matching TRBD1. The ends lost 4 bases at V and 6 bases at J; junction bases unmatched: 11. This CDR3 comprises 16 residues. The germline gives CDR1 DFQATT, CDR2 SNEGSKA (reference sequence). The CDR3 nucleotides are TGCAGTGCTATTACTCCCCCGGACAGGGGGGATGAAAAACTGTTTTTT. Encoded protein: CSAITPPDRGDEKLFF.

Worth noting for this clonotype: It may be a read error: a sequence one base away is much more abundant. The chain couples TRBV10-3 to TRBJ1-2, with D perhaps matching TRBD1 (5 bases). The germline V gene has CDR1 ENHRY and CDR2 SYGVKD. The CDR3 loop spans 11 amino acids. CDR3: CALSEGDGYTF. In nucleotides, the CDR3 is TGTGCCCTCAGTGAAGGGGATGGCTACACCTTC.

This clonotype has at least ten counts. This chain links TRBV29-1 with TRBJ2-1, with TRBD2 matching 13 bases. The J segment lost 4 bases and the V segment lost 6 bases, leaving 6 bases of the junction unmatched. This CDR3 region has 15 residues. The germline CDR1 and CDR2 sequences are SQVTM and ANQGSEA. CDR3 protein: CSVFGTSGIYNEQFF. In DNA, the CDR3 is TGCAGCGTATTTGGGACTAGCGGGATTTACAATGAGCAGTTCTTC.

This clonotype has ten or more counts. The junction differs from germline at one of its ends, possibly a read error. The chain employs TRBV7-7 and TRBJ2-5; weak D call: TRBD1 (5 bases). Germline-derived CDR1 and CDR2 are SSHAT and FNYEAQ (reference sequence). The CDR3 runs 15 residues. This chain's CDR3 is CASSLGWGRAETQYF. As DNA, the CDR3 is TGTGCTAGCAGCTTAGGCTGGGGCAGGGCGGAGACCCAGTACTTC.

This clonotype occurred many times. The chain links TRBV12-3 or TRBV12-4 to TRBJ2-5, with D perhaps matching TRBD1 or TRBD2 (5 bases each). This CDR3 comprises 14 residues. V was shortened by 2 bases and J by 2 bases, with 9 bases between the two germline ends. The CDR3 sequence is CASSLSGQQETQYF. CDR3 coding DNA: TGTGCCAGCAGTTTATCGGGGCAACAAGAGACCCAGTACTTC.

The rearrangement uses TRBV2 and TRBJ2-3, with TRBD2 identical over 8 bases. With V trimmed by 0 bases and J by 5 bases, 10 bases remained unmatched. CDR3 length: 17 residues. Germline assignment: CDR1 SNHLY and CDR2 FYNNEI. The CDR3 DNA reads TGTGCCAGCAGTGAAGCAGGGACGGGGGGGGCCAGAGATACGCAGTATTTT. Translated: CASSEAGTGGARDTQYF.

This clonotype came up many times. The chain joins TRBV7-2 to TRBJ1-4; the match to TRBD1 covers 9 bases. Per germline, CDR1 SGHTA and CDR2 FQGNSA. The junction had 3 bases not matched to a gene; V was cut back by 3 bases and J by 7 bases. CDR3 length equals 14 residues. The CDR3 DNA reads as TGTGCCAGCAGCTTCGGGACAGGGACTGAAAAACTGTTTTTT. Translated, it gives CASSFGTGTEKLFF.

To note about this clonotype: A much larger clone differs by one base, so this may be a read error. V and J are TRBV6-6 and TRBJ2-2; D is ambiguous. Trimming took 6 bases from V and 3 from J, leaving 8 bases between them. This CDR3 has 13 amino acids. Per germline, CDR1 MNHNY and CDR2 SVGAGI (reference sequence). The CDR3 DNA reads TGTGCCAGCAGCGAAGCGTACACCGGGGAGCTGTTTTTT. It yields the protein CASSEAYTGELFF.